Presented here are 15 T cell receptor beta chains from one specimen sequenced in a study of beta chain features in type 1 diabetes. These receptors have no identified antigens. As every portion of the isolated RNA was reverse transcribed, the sequencing read expressed TCRB transcripts. Method: immunoSEQ multiplex PCR; TCRdb's copy keeps in-frame clones and lacks some. In the table there are some 700,000 clones, over 10% of which are singletons. Whole-study findings and limits: Type 1 diabetes patients had TCRB CDR3s that were shorter (moderately but significantly so) in all four CD4+ subsets.

Sequenced sample: naive CD4+ T cells from blood. Receptors originate from a man aged 18 to 30 with type 1 diabetes.

The rearrangement joins TRBV11-3 to TRBJ2-4; a weak D match, TRBD2 (5 bases). The ends were cut back, 5 bases at V and 4 bases at J, with 9 bases in the middle. Germline V gives CDR1 SGHNT, CDR2 YENEEA. There are 13 residues in the CDR3. The CDR3 protein is CASSPPGKNIQYF. For the CDR3, the DNA is TGTGCCAGCAGCCCCCCGGGAAAAAACATTCAGTACTTC.

J is TRBJ1-1 and V is TRBV30, with D uncertain. Trimming cost V 5 bases and J 1 base, with 11 bases left between them. This CDR3 has 13 amino acids. Germline CDR1 and CDR2: GTSNPN and SVGIG (reference sequence). CDR3 nucleotide sequence: TGTGCCTGGGGGTACCTGGGGAACACTGAAGCTTTCTTT. It translates to CAWGYLGNTEAFF. Variable domain in full (rest from reference TRBV30 and TRBJ1-1): SQTIHQWPATLVQPVGSPLSLECTVEGTSNPNLYWYRQAAGRGLQLLFYSVGIGQISSEVPQNLSASRPQDRQFILSSKKLLLSDSGFYLCAWGYLGNTEAFFGQGTRLTVV.

The chain links TRBV15 to TRBJ2-7, with D possibly TRBD2 on 5 matching bases. The CDR3 loop spans 16 amino acids. With 0 bases removed from V and 4 bases from J, the gap between germline ends came to 16 bases. Germline assignment: CDR1 LNHNV and CDR2 YYDKDF (reference sequence). The CDR3 reads CATSRDMEVRVYEQYF. CDR3 coding DNA: TGTGCCACCAGCAGAGATATGGAGGTTAGGGTGTACGAGCAGTACTTC.

In regard to this clone: The sample has other DNA sequences that encode this CDR3 too. The CDR3 loop is CASSFQGNTEAFF. The CDR3 nucleotides are TGTGCCAGCAGCTTTCAGGGGAACACTGAAGCTTTCTTT. The chain recombines TRBV7-2 with TRBJ1-1; D possibly corresponds to TRBD1 (5 bases). Per germline, CDR1 SGHTA and CDR2 FQGNSA. V lost 3 bases and J lost 1, with 6 bases in between. The CDR3 covers 13 residues.

About this clone: The junction shows a germline mismatch at one end, possibly a read error. The chain couples TRBV7-7 to TRBJ2-1; 8 bases align to TRBD2. The germline gives CDR1 SSHAT, CDR2 FNYEAQ (reference sequence). This CDR3 spans 15 amino acids. The CDR3 loop reads CASSPTGLGRDEQFF. CDR3 coding DNA: TGTGCTAGCAGCCCGACGGGACTAGGAAGGGATGAGCAGTTCTTC.

This clone was counted between two and nine times. The chain couples TRBV19 to TRBJ2-7, with D possibly being TRBD1 (5 bases). The CDR3 is made up of 12 amino acids. From germline, CDR1 is LNHDA and CDR2 SQIVND (reference sequence). Trimming took off 7 bases at V and 2 bases at J, with 9 bases between the two ends. DNA of the CDR3: TGTGCCAGTACTGACAGAACCTACGAGCAGTACTTC. It encodes CASTDRTYEQYF.

In DNA form, the CDR3 reads TGCGCCAGCAGCCAAGTCCCCGGGACAGGGGGCACAGATACGCAGTATTTT. It specifies CASSQVPGTGGTDTQYF. This chain joins TRBV4-1 and TRBJ2-3, with 10 bases lining up with TRBD1. V trimming: 1 base; J trimming: 1 base; junction bases outside the gene matches: 5. The CDR3 is 17 residues long. CDR1 and CDR2 (germline): MGHRA, YSYEKL.

This clone turned up a few times. CDR3 protein: CASSLGTGSANTEAFF. Written as DNA, the CDR3 is TGTGCCAGCTCACTTGGGACAGGGTCTGCGAACACTGAAGCTTTCTTT. The V gene is TRBV18, the J gene TRBJ1-1; TRBD1 agrees at 9 bases. In germline, CDR1 is KGHSH, CDR2 LQKENI. J gave up 1 base and V 4 bases, and 7 bases lay outside the gene matches. The CDR3 is 16 residues long.

This clone was counted only a few times. The same CDR3 also results from other DNA sequences found in this sample. The V and J genes are TRBV30 and TRBJ1-5; weak D call: TRBD1 (5 bases). Germline V gene data show CDR1 as GTSNPN and CDR2 as SVGIG (reference sequence). Trimming left V 0 bases short and J 4 bases short, with 7 bases between. The CDR3 spans 13 residues. The CDR3 DNA sequence: TGTGCCTGGAGTGTCCGGGGGAATCAGCCCCAGCATTTT. Translating gives CAWSVRGNQPQHF.

V gene TRBV5-1 combines with J gene TRBJ2-5; D is ambiguous. Trimming stripped 0 bases from V and 4 bases from J, with 7 bases between. The germline V gene encodes CDR1 SGHRS and CDR2 YFSETQ. The CDR3 has 13 amino acids. The CDR3 spells CASSLVLGETQYF. CDR3 bases: TGCGCCAGCAGCTTGGTTCTGGGAGAGACCCAGTACTTC.

The chain joins TRBV30 to TRBJ1-1; D gene ambiguous. CDR3 size: 13 residues. The germline V gene has CDR1 GTSNPN and CDR2 SVGIG (reference sequence). V dropped 8 bases and J dropped 3 bases, with 16 bases sitting between them. CDR3 protein: CARSGPQDTEAFF. The CDR3, as DNA: TGTGCCAGATCGGGCCCTCAGGACACTGAAGCTTTCTTT.

V gene TRBV7-3 combines with J gene TRBJ1-5, with a possible D match to TRBD1 (5 bases). There are 15 residues in the CDR3. Looked up from germline, CDR1 is SGHTA and CDR2 is FQGTGA. Trimming stripped 5 bases from V and 0 bases from J, with 11 bases between. CDR3 bases: TGTGCCAGCAGCAATCAGGGCACTAGCAATCAGCCCCAGCATTTT. Protein: CASSNQGTSNQPQHF.

CDR3 protein: CASSQGAGSGANVLTF. In DNA, the CDR3 is TGTGCCAGCAGCCAAGGGGCAGGTTCTGGGGCCAACGTCCTGACTTTC. J is TRBJ2-6 and V is TRBV28; tentative D call: TRBD1 (5 bases). This CDR3 contains 16 residues. Deletions cut 6 bases from V and 1 base from J, with 13 bases between. CDR1 and CDR2 from the germline V gene are MDHEN and SYDVKM. The variable domain in full, with the rest retrieved from reference TRBV28 and TRBJ2-6, is DVKVTQSSRYLVKRTGEKVFLECVQDMDHENMFWYRQDPGLGLRLIYFSYDVKMKEKGDIPEGYSVSREKKERFSLILESASTNQTSMYLCASSQGAGSGANVLTFGAGSRLTVL.

V usage is TRBV4-2 and J usage is TRBJ1-2; perhaps TRBD1 as D (6 bases). Per the germline V gene, CDR1 is LGHNA and CDR2 is YNFKEQ. V was trimmed by 0 bases and J by 0 bases, leaving 17 bases between them. The CDR3 spans 18 residues. The CDR3 region is CASSQDSLAGGANYGYTF. As DNA, the CDR3 is TGTGCCAGCAGCCAAGACTCCCTGGCTGGGGGCGCTAACTATGGCTACACCTTC.

The chain has TRBV9 and TRBJ1-5; D uncertain. Trimming removed 0 bases from V and 3 bases from J, with 13 bases in between. Germline loops: CDR1 SGDLS, CDR2 YYNGEE. The CDR3 extends over 16 amino acids. The chain's CDR3 is CASSVGGAGHNQPQHF. DNA for the CDR3: TGTGCCAGCAGCGTAGGGGGTGCGGGTCACAATCAGCCCCAGCATTTT.